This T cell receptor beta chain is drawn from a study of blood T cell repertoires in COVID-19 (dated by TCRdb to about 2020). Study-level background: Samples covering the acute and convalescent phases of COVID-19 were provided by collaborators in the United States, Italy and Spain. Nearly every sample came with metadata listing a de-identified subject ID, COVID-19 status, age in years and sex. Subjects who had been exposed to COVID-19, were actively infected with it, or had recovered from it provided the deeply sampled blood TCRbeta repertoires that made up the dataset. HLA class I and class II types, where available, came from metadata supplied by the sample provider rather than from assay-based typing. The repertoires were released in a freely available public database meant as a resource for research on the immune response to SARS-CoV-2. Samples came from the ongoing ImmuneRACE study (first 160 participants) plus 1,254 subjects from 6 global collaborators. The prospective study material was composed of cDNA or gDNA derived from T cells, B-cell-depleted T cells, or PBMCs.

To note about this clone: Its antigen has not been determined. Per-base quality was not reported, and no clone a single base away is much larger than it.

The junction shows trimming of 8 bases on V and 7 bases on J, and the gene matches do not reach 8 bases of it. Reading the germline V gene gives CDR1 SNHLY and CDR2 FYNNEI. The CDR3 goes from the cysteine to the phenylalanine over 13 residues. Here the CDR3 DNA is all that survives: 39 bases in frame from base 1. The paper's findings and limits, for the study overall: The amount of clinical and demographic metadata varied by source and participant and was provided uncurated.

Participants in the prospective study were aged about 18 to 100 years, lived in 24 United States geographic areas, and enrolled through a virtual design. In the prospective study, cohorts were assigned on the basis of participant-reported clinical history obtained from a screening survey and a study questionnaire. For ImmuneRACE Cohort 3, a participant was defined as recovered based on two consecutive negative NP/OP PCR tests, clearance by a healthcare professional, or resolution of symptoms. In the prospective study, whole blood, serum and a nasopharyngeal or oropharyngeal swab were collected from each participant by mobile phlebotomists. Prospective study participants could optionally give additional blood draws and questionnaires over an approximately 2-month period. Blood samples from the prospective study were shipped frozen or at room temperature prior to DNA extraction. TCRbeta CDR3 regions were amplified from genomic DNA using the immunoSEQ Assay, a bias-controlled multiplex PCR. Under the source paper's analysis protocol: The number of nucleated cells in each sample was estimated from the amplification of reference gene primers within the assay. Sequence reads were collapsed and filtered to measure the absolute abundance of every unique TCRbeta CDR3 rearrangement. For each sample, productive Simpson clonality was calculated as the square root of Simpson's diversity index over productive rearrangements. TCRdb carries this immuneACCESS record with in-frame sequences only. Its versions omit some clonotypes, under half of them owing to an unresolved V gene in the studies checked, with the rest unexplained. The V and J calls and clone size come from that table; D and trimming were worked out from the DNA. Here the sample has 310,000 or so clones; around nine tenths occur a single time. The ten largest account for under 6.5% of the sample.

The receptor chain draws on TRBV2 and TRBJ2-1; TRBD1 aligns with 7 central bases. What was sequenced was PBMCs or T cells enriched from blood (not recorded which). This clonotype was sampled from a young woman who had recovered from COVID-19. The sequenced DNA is TGTGCCAGCGTTGACAGGGAATTGAATGAGCAGTTCTTC. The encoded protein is CASVDRELNEQFF.